This T cell receptor beta chain was recorded in a study of cytomegalovirus exposure and HLA in healthy donors (dated by TCRdb to about 2017). In the study overall: According to an earlier analysis of a few hundred of the donors, about 179 million T cells yielded approximately 120 million unique TCR beta sequences and roughly 280 Gb of sequence data. An early release covering roughly 640 HLA-typed donors comprised approximately 300 gigabases of sequencing data and about 90 million unique TCR sequences. Among about 400 genotyped donors of the cohort, an average of approximately 200,000 unique TCR beta nucleotide sequences was sequenced per donor, of which approximately 18% were non-productive. High-throughput TCR immunosequencing, statistical association of individual TCRs with disease status, and machine learning were combined to predict cytomegalovirus infection status. The number of donors typed differed by locus, with about 629-630 for A, B, C, DRB1 and DQB1, around 500 for DQA1, approximately 580 for DPA1, and around 430 for DPB1. Class I and class II HLA loci were covered by the typing at four-digit resolution. The study was designed to test whether signatures of past pathogen exposure could be identified by cataloging public T cell receptors. Besides the first cohort of roughly 640 subjects, a separate validation cohort made up of 120 different subjects was used. To study patterns of TCR occurrence, a later analysis re-analyzed previously published TCR beta repertoires from 600 to 750 donors and added high-resolution HLA genotyping. All discovery cohort repertoires had been generated using a single sequencing platform. In an earlier analysis of a few hundred of the donors, high-throughput TCR beta sequencing was used to judge whether each TCR beta V gene segment behaved as functional or pseudogenic. Several DR-DQ haplotypes were treated as single units for association and clustering because of strong linkage in the cohort. Rather than using new phenotypic data, the later analysis identified candidate immune exposures from TCR beta sequences and from how often those sequences occurred across donors. The study used immunosequencing to profile the T cell repertoires of around 600 subjects and linked those repertoires to cytomegalovirus serostatus. Donor age, sex, ethnicity and CMV serostatus were collected together with the repertoire data. Of the approximately 400 genotyped donors, 75% to 85% were placed in the genetic ancestry cluster associated with self-reported Caucasian donors. In a later genetic analysis, genome-wide SNP genotypes for about 55% of the roughly 700 donors were used, and that subset was treated as a discovery cohort.

The cohort was made up of 500 to 850 healthy bone marrow donors. At the time of sampling, all cohort members were nominally healthy, though unrecorded immune exposures were likely present. The donor was CMV seronegative and was included in the group of about 400 seronegative cohort members. Every donor gave a peripheral blood sample, and the peripheral blood mononuclear cells from that sample were used for TCR beta sequencing. Genomic DNA was extracted from the blood cell samples with the Qiagen DNeasy Blood Extraction Kit. CDR1 and CDR2 were assigned from the germline V gene as ENHRY and SYGVKD. The CDR3 goes from the cysteine to the phenylalanine over 14 residues. Left in the record is the CDR3 DNA by itself, 42 bases read in frame from the first base. V has 3 bases trimmed and J has 7 bases trimmed; junction bases matching no gene number 3. The investigation overall reported the following: The study listed 150 to 200 TCR beta chains as associated with cytomegalovirus. The cohort was sequenced for TCR beta chains only, and without alpha or paired-chain data the features that could be detected were limited. In a later genetic analysis, fewer N-insertions in productive TCRs were reported among donors in an Asian-associated ancestry cluster than the approximately 670-donor mean. A further reported finding was that TCR beta sequences accurately predicted the HLA-A and HLA-B alleles for most subjects in the first cohort. Immune exposure information for the cohort was limited to CMV serostatus. In a later analysis, several top co-occurrence clusters were reported to appear linked to parvovirus B19, influenza, CMV and Epstein-Barr virus. A later genetic analysis associated a missense DCLRE1C variant with V-gene and J-gene trimming of TCR beta chains, and an independent cohort replicated the association. In a later analysis, most CMV-associated TCR beta chains were found to appear HLA-restricted, with HLA associations seemingly driven largely by CMV exposure. The earlier analysis of 587 of the donors excluded roughly 17 rarely observed V segments, including chromosome 9 orphons, because counts were too low. While some public TCRs were present in many individuals, most TCR sequences turned up only very rarely across donors. Specific HLA alleles were associated with about 17,000 TCR beta sequences at a false discovery rate of 0.05 in a later analysis. The authors suggested that the approach could potentially be generalized to other disease states and immunological phenotypes. A few of the identified cytomegalovirus-associated TCR beta chains were confirmed in vitro to be specific for cytomegalovirus antigens. A later analysis found that HLA-associated TCR beta chains were more clonally expanded and had lower generation probabilities than equally common non-associated chains. Because HLA typing was unavailable for some donors at each locus, only the typed subset was used in association tests. Presence/absence analyses assumed roughly uniform sequencing depth across donors, an assumption that may not hold. Strong co-occurrence of HLA alleles, especially DR and DQ, made assigning TCR associations to individual alleles difficult. Correlated functional status among segregating V segments might reflect linkage disequilibrium, but an unknown experimental factor could not be ruled out. Cytomegalovirus status was reported to be diagnosed by the classifier with high specificity and sensitivity in both the original and validation cohorts. A cluster of highly shared sequence variants was judged likely to be a technical artifact of the sequencing pipeline. Some IMGT-functional V segments, including TRBV6-2 and TRBV6-3, could not be distinguished by the 87-base-pair reads and were therefore excluded. In a later analysis, the rate of TCR association differed among HLA loci, with DRB1 alleles having the most associated TCRs and HLA-C alleles having the fewest. Broadly in line with IMGT annotations, most TCR beta V segments showed up in productive rearrangements about 87% or about 30% of the time in an earlier analysis of 587 of the donors.

There are a few counts of this clone. The clone's antigen remains unknown. Nothing much larger sits one base from this clone, and base qualities are not available. Preparation of the library involved the immunoSEQ multiplex PCR assay. For the multiplex PCR, a mixture combining 60 forward primers for TCR Vbeta segments and 13 reverse primers for TCR Jbeta segments was used. Amplification of the CDR3 region of rearranged TCR beta genes was performed with a multiplex PCR assay on genomic DNA. Amplified TCR beta libraries were sequenced as 87-base-pair reads on the Illumina HiSeq System. As for how the authors treated the data: A later analysis tallied around 87 million unique TCR beta chains across the 660 or so repertoires, and around 9.9 million of those chains were shared by two or more donors. Raw reads were error-corrected and collapsed into unique sequences by a nearest-neighbor algorithm in which closely related sequences were merged to remove PCR and sequencing errors. To assign V, D and J gene segments, CDR3 sequences were aligned to IMGT reference sequences. For a sequence to be retained, at least a six-nucleotide match to both a V gene segment and a J gene segment was required. Rearrangements were classified as productive when the CDR3 lacked stop codons and remained in frame with V and J, and all other rearrangements were classified as non-productive. Following IMGT convention, CDR3 was defined as the stretch from the second conserved V-encoded cysteine to the conserved J-encoded phenylalanine. The earlier analysis of 550 to 650 of the donors excluded any sequence lacking an unambiguous match to a single V gene segment. In an earlier analysis of almost 600 of the donors, a V segment was called functional when productive rearrangements were above 56.7%, and segregating when the standard deviation between donors exceeded 5%. A statistical classification framework was developed to diagnose cytomegalovirus status using the catalog of TCR beta chain sequences. In a later analysis, V and J genes were assigned by comparing TCR nucleotide sequences against IMGT/GENE-DB human TR gene sequences. The TCRdist pipeline was used in a later analysis to assign CDR3 sequences and most-parsimonious VDJ recombination scenarios. In a later analysis, each TCR beta chain was defined by its CDR3 amino acid sequence together with its V-gene family, and reads lacking a unique V-gene family were excluded. In a later analysis, nearly 600 highly shared, low-generation-probability nucleotide sequences were removed to address suspected cross-contamination and a sequencing artifact. A later analysis calculated a clonal expansion index for each public chain from normalized within-repertoire ranks of inferred template counts. Generation probabilities in a later analysis came from a VDJ recombination model fitted to out-of-frame rearrangements, and those results were checked against IGoR. In a later analysis, hypergeometric tests were used to score TCR-TCR, TCR-HLA and TCR-CMV co-occurrence, with a repertoire-size bias correction applied to TCR pairs. To estimate false discovery rates, a later analysis permuted the HLA or CMV assignments 20 times. In a later analysis, co-occurring TCRs were grouped using DBSCAN, and TCRdist sequence similarity was added for clustering within HLA-allele-positive subsets. For co-occurrence clustering, repertoires with fewer than 30,000 or more than 120,000 public chains were excluded, along with roughly 5 repertoires with anomalous nucleotide sharing. TCRdb obtained this table from immuneACCESS and retained in-frame rearrangements with V and J assigned. These tables miss some clones; where compared with another copy, unresolved V genes account for less than half of the shortfall, and the remainder is unexplained. V, J and clone size are those of that table, while D and trimming were read from the DNA. For this sample the table gives roughly 150,000 clones, of which roughly a tenth were detected only once. Of the sample, 1.5% to 2% falls within the top ten clones.

This TCR was recovered from a male donor in good health and CMV-seronegative. Sequenced: PBMCs. The sequence links TRBV10-3 to TRBJ2-1; TRBD2 fits 10 bases in the junction. The nucleotide sequence reads as follows: TGTGCCATCAGTGAAGCGGGAGGGCGAAATGAGCAGTTCTTC. Its protein product is CAISEAGGRNEQFF.